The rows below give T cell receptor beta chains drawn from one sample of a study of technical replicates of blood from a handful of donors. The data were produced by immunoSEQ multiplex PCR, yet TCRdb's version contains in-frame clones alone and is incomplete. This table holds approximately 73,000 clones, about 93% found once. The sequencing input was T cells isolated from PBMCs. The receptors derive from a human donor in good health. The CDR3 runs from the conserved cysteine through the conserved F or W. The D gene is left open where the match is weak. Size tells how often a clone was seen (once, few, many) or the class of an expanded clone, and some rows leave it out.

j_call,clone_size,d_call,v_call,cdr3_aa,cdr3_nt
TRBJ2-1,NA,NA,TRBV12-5,CASGSGISSYNEQFF,TGTGCTAGTGGTAGCGGTATAAGCTCCTACAATGAGCAGTTCTTC
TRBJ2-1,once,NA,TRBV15,CATEGGGNNEQFF,TGTGCCACCGAGGGAGGTGGTAACAATGAGCAGTTCTTC
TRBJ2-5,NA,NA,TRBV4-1,CASSPPAGQETQYF,TGCGCCAGCAGCCCCCCGGCGGGGCAAGAGACCCAGTACTTC
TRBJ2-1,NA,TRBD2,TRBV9,CASSHSGRVSYNEQFF,TGTGCCAGCAGTCATAGCGGGAGGGTGTCCTACAATGAGCAGTTCTTC
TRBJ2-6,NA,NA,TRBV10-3,CAISEGGTGANVLTF,TGTGCCATCAGCGAAGGGGGAACTGGGGCCAACGTCCTGACTTTC
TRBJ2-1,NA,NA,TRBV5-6,CASSLGGDNEQFF,TGTGCCAGCAGCTTGGGGGGGGACAATGAGCAGTTCTTC
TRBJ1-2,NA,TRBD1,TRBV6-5,CASSPGQYGYTF,TGTGCCAGCAGCCCGGGACAGTATGGCTACACCTTC
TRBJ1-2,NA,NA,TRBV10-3,CASLSGIQDGYTF,TGTGCCAGCCTGTCAGGGATTCAAGATGGCTACACCTTC
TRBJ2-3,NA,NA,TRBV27,CASSLLSRDTQYF,TGTGCCAGCAGTTTGCTCAGTCGAGATACGCAGTATTTT
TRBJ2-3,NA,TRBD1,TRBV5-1,CASSLDRGLGDTQYF,TGCGCCAGCAGCTTGGACAGGGGGTTAGGAGATACGCAGTATTTT
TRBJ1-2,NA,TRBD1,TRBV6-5,CASREGQGGNYGYTF,TGTGCCAGCAGGGAGGGACAGGGCGGCAACTATGGCTACACCTTC
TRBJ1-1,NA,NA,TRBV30,CAWSVRRRGTEAFF,TGTGCCTGGAGTGTACGACGACGCGGGACTGAAGCTTTCTTT
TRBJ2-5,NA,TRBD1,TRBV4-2,CASSLQTGSETQYF,TGTGCCAGCAGCCTACAGACAGGGTCAGAGACCCAGTACTTC
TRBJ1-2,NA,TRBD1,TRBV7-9,CASSLVRGDRDGYTF,TGTGCCAGCAGCTTAGTTAGGGGGGACAGGGATGGCTACACCTTC
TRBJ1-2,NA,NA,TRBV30,CAWSVKRVTNYGYTF,TGTGCCTGGAGTGTAAAGCGGGTAACTAACTATGGCTACACCTTC
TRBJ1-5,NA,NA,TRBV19,CASTEDYSNQPQHF,TGTGCCAGTACGGAGGACTATAGCAATCAGCCCCAGCATTTT
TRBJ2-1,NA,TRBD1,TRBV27,CASSPDRELNEQFF,TGTGCCAGCAGTCCCGACAGGGAGCTAAATGAGCAGTTCTTC
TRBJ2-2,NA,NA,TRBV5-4,CASSLSSGLTGELFF,TGTGCCAGCAGCTTGAGTTCAGGGTTAACCGGGGAGCTGTTTTTT
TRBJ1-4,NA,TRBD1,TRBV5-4,CASSGDSGKLFF,TGTGCCAGCAGCGGGGACAGTGGAAAACTGTTTTTT
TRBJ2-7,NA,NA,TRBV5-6,CASSSYYEQYF,TGTGCCAGCAGCTCCTATTACGAGCAGTACTTC
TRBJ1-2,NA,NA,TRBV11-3,CASSQWGEGIYGYTF,TGTGCCAGCAGCCAGTGGGGGGAAGGCATCTATGGCTACACCTTC
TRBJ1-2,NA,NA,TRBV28,CASSLREAYGYTF,TGTGCCAGCAGTTTGCGGGAGGCCTATGGCTACACCTTC
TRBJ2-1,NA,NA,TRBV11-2,CASSLISSSNEQFF,TGTGCCAGCAGCTTAATATCTAGCAGTAATGAGCAGTTCTTC
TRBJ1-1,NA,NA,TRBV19,CASSMGGNTEAFF,TGTGCCAGTAGTATGGGGGGGAACACTGAAGCTTTCTTT
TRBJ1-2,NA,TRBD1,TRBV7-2,CASSARDRDGYTF,TGTGCCAGCAGCGCCCGGGACAGGGACGGCTACACCTTC
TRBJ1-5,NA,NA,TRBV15,CATSRGTTKPQHF,TGTGCCACCAGCAGAGGGACAACCAAGCCCCAGCATTTT
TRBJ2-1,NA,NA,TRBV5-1,CASSPEPAGIYNEQFF,TGCGCCAGCAGCCCGGAACCCGCAGGGATATACAATGAGCAGTTCTTC
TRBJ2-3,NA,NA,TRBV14,CASSQDIAGRASTDTQYF,TGTGCCAGCAGCCAAGATATTGCGGGCCGTGCTAGCACAGATACGCAGTATTTT
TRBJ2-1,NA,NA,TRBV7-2,CASSPGPVEQFF,TGTGCCAGCAGCCCAGGGCCGGTTGAGCAGTTCTTC
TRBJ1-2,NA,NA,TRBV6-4,CASSDSYRSNYGYTF,TGTGCCAGCAGTGACTCGTACAGATCCAACTATGGCTACACCTTC
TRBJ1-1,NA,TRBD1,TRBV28,CASSVGNRGFF,TGTGCCAGCAGTGTCGGTAACAGGGGTTTCTTT
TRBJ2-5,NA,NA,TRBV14,CASSQEGVTQYF,TGTGCCAGCAGCCAAGAGGGAGTGACCCAGTACTTC
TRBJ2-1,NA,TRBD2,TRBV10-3,CAISPGLAGGEQFF,TGTGCCATTTCCCCCGGACTAGCGGGAGGTGAGCAGTTCTTC
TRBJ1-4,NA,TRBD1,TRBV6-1,CASSEGRTGNEKLFF,TGTGCCAGCAGTGAAGGAAGGACAGGGAATGAAAAACTGTTTTTT
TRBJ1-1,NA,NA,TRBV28,CASRIQGTEAFF,TGTGCCAGCAGAATACAGGGCACTGAAGCTTTCTTT
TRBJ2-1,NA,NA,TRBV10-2,CASNNVWKNPRSASSYNEQFF,TGCGCCAGCAATAACGTATGGAAGAACCCCAGGTCTGCCAGCTCCTACAATGAGCAGTTCTTC
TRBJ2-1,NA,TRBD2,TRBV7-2,CASSLVGLAGAGEQFF,TGTGCCAGCAGCTTAGTGGGACTAGCGGGAGCTGGTGAGCAGTTCTTC
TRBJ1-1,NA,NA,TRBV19,CASSITGMNTEAFF,TGTGCCAGTAGTATTACAGGAATGAACACTGAAGCTTTCTTT
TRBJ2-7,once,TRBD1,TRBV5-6,CASSLPGQGPYEQYF,TGTGCCAGCAGCCTACCCGGACAGGGACCCTACGAGCAGTACTTC
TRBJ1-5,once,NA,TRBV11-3,CASSRDINQPQHF,TGTGCCAGCAGCCGGGACATCAATCAGCCCCAGCATTTT
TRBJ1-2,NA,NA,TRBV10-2,CASSELQGPPFGYTF,TGCGCCAGCAGTGAATTACAGGGACCACCATTTGGCTACACCTTC
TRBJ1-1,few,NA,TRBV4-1,CASSQGNRNTEAFF,TGCGCCAGCAGCCAAGGAAACAGGAACACTGAAGCTTTCTTT
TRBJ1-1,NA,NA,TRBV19,CASTMPQGLNTEAFF,TGTGCCAGTACCATGCCTCAGGGGTTGAACACTGAAGCTTTCTTT
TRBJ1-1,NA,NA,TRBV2,CASSTNTEAFF,TGTGCCAGCAGCACAAACACTGAAGCTTTCTTT
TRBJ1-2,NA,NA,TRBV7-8,CASSLGREEGYTF,TGTGCCAGCAGCTTAGGCAGGGAGGAAGGCTACACCTTC
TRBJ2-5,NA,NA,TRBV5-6,CASSSLTDRKQETQYF,TGTGCCAGCAGCTCTCTTACAGACAGGAAGCAAGAGACCCAGTACTTC
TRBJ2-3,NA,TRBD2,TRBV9,CASSVARLAGASDTQYF,TGTGCCAGCAGCGTAGCAAGGCTAGCGGGAGCATCAGATACGCAGTATTTT
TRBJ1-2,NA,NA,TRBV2,CASSEAREGGYTF,TGTGCCAGCAGTGAAGCCAGGGAGGGTGGCTACACCTTC
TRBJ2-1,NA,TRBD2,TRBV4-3,CASSLTSGRSEQFF,TGCGCCAGCAGCCTGACTAGCGGGAGGAGTGAGCAGTTCTTC
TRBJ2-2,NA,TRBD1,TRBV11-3,CASSSGTGGLGELFF,TGTGCCAGCAGCTCCGGGACAGGGGGCCTCGGGGAGCTGTTTTTT
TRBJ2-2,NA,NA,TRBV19,CASSFSGELFF,TGTGCCAGTAGTTTCTCCGGGGAGCTGTTTTTT
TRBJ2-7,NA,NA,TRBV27,CATNRGYEQYF,TGTGCCACCAATAGGGGCTACGAGCAGTACTTC
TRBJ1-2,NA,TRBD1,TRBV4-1,CASSQADRVDGYTF,TGCGCCAGCAGCCAGGCGGACAGGGTGGATGGCTACACCTTC
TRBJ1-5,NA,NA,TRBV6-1,CASSEGRIQPQHF,TGTGCCAGCAGTGAGGGCCGTATCCAGCCCCAGCATTTT
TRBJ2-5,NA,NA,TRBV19,CASSTWRGVETQYF,TGTGCCAGTAGTACCTGGAGGGGCGTGGAGACCCAGTACTTC
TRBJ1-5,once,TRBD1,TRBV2,CASGGQGGYSNQPQHF,TGTGCCAGCGGGGGACAGGGGGGATATAGCAATCAGCCCCAGCATTTT
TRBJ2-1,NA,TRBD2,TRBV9,CASSVLAGHEQFF,TGTGCCAGCAGCGTCCTAGCGGGACATGAGCAGTTCTTC
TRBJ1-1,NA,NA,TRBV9,CASSVESRTEAFF,TGTGCCAGCAGCGTAGAGTCACGGACTGAAGCTTTCTTT
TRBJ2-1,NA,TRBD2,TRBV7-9,CASSLIAGVNNEQFF,TGTGCCAGCAGCCTTATAGCGGGAGTCAACAATGAGCAGTTCTTC
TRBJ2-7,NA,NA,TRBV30,CAWSVSGFRGEQYF,TGTGCCTGGAGTGTTTCCGGGTTCAGGGGAGAGCAGTACTTC